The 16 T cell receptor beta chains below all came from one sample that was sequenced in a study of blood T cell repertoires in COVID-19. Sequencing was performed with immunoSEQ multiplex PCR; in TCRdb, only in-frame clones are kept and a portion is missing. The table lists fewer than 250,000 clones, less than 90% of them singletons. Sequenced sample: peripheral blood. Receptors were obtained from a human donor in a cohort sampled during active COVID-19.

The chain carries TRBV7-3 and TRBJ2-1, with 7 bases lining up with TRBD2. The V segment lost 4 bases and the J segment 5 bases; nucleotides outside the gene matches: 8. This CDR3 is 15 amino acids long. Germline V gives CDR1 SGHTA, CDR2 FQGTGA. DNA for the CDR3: TGTGCCAGCAGCTGGGGGGGTATAGGGAACAATGAGCAGTTCTTC. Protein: CASSWGGIGNNEQFF.

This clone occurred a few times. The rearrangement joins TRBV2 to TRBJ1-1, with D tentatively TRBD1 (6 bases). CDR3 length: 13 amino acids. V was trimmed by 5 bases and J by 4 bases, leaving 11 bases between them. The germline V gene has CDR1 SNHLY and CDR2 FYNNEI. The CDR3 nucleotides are TGTGCCAGCAGTAATTCAGGGGTCACTGAAGCTTTCTTT. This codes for CASSNSGVTEAFF.

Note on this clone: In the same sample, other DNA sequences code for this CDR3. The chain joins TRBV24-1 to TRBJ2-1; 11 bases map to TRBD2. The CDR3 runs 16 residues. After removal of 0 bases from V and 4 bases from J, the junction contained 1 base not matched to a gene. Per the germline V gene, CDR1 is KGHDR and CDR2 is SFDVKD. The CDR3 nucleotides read TGTGCCACCAGTGATTTGGGGACTAGCGGTTACAATGAGCAGTTCTTC. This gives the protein CATSDLGTSGYNEQFF.

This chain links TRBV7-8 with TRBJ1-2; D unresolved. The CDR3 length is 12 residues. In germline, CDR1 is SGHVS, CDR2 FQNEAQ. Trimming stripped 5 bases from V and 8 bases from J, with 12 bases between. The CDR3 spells CASSRALEGYTF. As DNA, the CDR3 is TGTGCCAGCAGCCGAGCTTTAGAGGGCTACACCTTC.

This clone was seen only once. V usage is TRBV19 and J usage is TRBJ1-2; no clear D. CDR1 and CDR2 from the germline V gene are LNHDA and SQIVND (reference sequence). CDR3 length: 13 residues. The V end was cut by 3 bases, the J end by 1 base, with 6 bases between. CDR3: CASSIEGNYGYTF. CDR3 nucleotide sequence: TGTGCCAGTAGTATTGAGGGTAACTATGGCTACACCTTC.

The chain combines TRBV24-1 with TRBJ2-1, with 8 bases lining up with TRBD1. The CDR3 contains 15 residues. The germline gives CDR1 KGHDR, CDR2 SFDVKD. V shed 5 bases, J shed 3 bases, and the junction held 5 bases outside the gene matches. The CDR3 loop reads CATSVSQGVYNEQFF. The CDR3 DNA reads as TGTGCCACCAGTGTATCACAGGGGGTCTACAATGAGCAGTTCTTC.

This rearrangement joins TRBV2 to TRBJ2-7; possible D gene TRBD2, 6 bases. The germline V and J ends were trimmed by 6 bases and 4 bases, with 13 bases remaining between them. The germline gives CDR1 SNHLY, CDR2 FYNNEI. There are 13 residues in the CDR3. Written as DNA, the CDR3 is TGTGCCAGCAGGGAGGGGACCTTTTACGAGCAGTACTTC. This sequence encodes CASREGTFYEQYF.

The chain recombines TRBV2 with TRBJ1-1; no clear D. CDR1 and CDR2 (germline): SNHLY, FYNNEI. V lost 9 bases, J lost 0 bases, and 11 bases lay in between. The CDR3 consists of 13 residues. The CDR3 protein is CASFPDLNTEAFF. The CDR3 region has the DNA TGTGCCAGTTTCCCGGACTTGAACACTGAAGCTTTCTTT.

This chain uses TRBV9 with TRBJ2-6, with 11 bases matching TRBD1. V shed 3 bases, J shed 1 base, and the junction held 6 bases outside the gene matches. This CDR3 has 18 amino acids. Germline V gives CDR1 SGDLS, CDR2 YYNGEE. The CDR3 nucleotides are TGTGCCAGCAGCGCGTCTGGGACAGGGGGATCTGGGGCCAACGTCCTGACTTTC. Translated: CASSASGTGGSGANVLTF. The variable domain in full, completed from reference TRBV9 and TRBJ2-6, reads DSGVTQTPKHLITATGQRVTLRCSPRSGDLSVYWYQQSLDQGLQFLIQYYNGEERAKGNILERFSAQQFPDLHSELNLSSLELGDSALYFCASSASGTGGSGANVLTFGAGSRLTVL.

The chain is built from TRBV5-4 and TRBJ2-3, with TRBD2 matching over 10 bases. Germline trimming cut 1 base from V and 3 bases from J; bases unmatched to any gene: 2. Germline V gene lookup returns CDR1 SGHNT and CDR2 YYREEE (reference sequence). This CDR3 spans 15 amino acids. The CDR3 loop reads CASSLSSGRTDTQYF. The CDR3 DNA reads TGTGCCAGCAGCTTGTCTAGCGGGAGAACAGATACGCAGTATTTT.

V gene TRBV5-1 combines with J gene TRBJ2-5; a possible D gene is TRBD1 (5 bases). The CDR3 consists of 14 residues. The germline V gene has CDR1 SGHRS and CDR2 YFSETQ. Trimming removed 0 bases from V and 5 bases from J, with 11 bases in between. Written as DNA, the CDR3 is TGCGCCAGCAGCTTGGGTTCACAGGATGAGACCCAGTACTTC. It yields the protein CASSLGSQDETQYF.

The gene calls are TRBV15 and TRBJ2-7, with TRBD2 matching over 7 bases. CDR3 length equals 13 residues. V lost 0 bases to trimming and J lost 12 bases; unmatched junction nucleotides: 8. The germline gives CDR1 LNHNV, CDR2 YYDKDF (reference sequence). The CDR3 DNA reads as TGTGCCACCAGCAGAGACTCGGCGGGACTAACGTACTTC. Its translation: CATSRDSAGLTYF. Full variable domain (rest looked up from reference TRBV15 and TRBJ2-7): DAMVIQNPRYQVTQFGKPVTLSCSQTLNHNVMYWYQQKSSQAPKLLFHYYDKDFNNEADTPDNFQSRRPNTSFCFLDIRSPGLGDTAMYLCATSRDSAGLTYFGPGTRLTVT.

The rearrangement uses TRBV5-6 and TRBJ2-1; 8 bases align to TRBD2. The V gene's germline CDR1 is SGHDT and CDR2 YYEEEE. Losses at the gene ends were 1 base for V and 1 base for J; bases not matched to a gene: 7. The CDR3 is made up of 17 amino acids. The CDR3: CASSLSGLAGSYNEQFF. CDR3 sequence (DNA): TGTGCCAGCAGCTTGAGTGGACTAGCCGGATCCTACAATGAGCAGTTCTTC.

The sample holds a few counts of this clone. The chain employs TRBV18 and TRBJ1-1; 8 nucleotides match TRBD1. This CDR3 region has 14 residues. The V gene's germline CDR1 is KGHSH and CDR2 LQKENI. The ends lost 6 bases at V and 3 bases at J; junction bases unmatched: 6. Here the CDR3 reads CASSLRTGYTEAFF. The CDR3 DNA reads TGTGCCAGCTCCCTCCGGACAGGGTACACTGAAGCTTTCTTT.

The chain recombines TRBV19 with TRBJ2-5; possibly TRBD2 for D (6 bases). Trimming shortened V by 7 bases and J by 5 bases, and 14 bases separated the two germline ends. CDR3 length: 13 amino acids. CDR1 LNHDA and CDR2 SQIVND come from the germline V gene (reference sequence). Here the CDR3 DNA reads TGTGCCAGTAATCGGGGGAGGCAGGAGACCCAGTACTTC. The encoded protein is CASNRGRQETQYF.

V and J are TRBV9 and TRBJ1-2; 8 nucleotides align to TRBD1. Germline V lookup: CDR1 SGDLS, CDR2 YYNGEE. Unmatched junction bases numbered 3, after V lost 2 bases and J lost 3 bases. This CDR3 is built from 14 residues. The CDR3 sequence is CASSVGQGHYGYTF. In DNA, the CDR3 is TGTGCCAGCAGCGTCGGACAGGGCCACTATGGCTACACCTTC. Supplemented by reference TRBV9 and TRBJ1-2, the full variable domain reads DSGVTQTPKHLITATGQRVTLRCSPRSGDLSVYWYQQSLDQGLQFLIQYYNGEERAKGNILERFSAQQFPDLHSELNLSSLELGDSALYFCASSVGQGHYGYTFGSGTRLTVV.